This passage covers 4 T cell receptor beta chains from one sample sequenced in a study of shared clonotypes between healthy human individuals. Profiled with immunoSEQ multiplex PCR; TCRdb holds only in-frame clones, not every one. The sample has about 700,000 clones, about 90% seen once; the top ten hold 24%. Only CD45RO-negative cells positively selected for CCR7 counted as naive CD8 cells, so terminally differentiated effector memory CD45RA+ cells were excluded. Material: naive CD8+ T cells sorted from blood. All receptors come from a man aged 25-40 years in good health.

The rearrangement uses TRBV19 and TRBJ2-1; D may be TRBD2 (6 bases). This CDR3 spans 14 amino acids. The V gene lost 5 bases and the J gene lost 4 bases, with 12 bases spanning the gap. In germline, CDR1 is LNHDA, CDR2 SQIVND (reference sequence). The CDR3 loop is CASSLLAAYNEQFF. The CDR3 nucleotides read TGTGCCAGTAGTTTGTTAGCGGCATACAATGAGCAGTTCTTC.

The genes are TRBV6-5 and TRBJ2-5, with TRBD1 as a possible D gene (6 bases). The CDR3 runs 13 residues. In germline, CDR1 is MNHEY, CDR2 SVGAGI. Between the trimmed V and J ends, which lost 5 bases and 5 bases, there was a span of 12 bases. DNA for the CDR3: TGTGCCAGCAGTCTAATTGGGGGCGAGACCCAGTACTTC. Translating gives CASSLIGGETQYF.

This chain joins TRBV18 and TRBJ1-1; a weak D match, TRBD1 (5 bases). The CDR3 totals 18 residues. The V gene's germline CDR1 is KGHSH and CDR2 LQKENI. Trimming took 3 bases from V and 1 from J, leaving 21 bases between them. The DNA of the CDR3 is TGTGCCAGCTCACCCGGAACTACGGGGGGGTTCGAGAACACTGAAGCTTTCTTT. It specifies CASSPGTTGGFENTEAFF.

CDR3 in DNA: TGTGCCAGCAGCCAAGGCGAGGGACTAGCGGGATCTAGCCAGTTCTTC. This sequence encodes CASSQGEGLAGSSQFF. The chain uses TRBV14 and TRBJ2-1, with 13 bases fitting TRBD2. The germline gives CDR1 SGHDN, CDR2 FVKESK. The CDR3 contains 16 residues. With 1 base clipped from V and 13 bases from J, the junction kept 10 bases outside the gene matches.